Below are 12 T cell receptor beta chains sequenced from a single sample in a study of cytomegalovirus exposure and HLA in healthy donors. The PCR employed 60 Vbeta primers together with 13 Jbeta primers. Sequencing used immunoSEQ multiplex PCR; TCRdb keeps in-frame clones, though not all of them. Found here are 90,000 to 100,000 clones, 78% of them singletons; the top ten hold around 3.2%. The sequencing sample was made of PBMCs. The receptor set was obtained from a middle-aged woman in good health and CMV-seronegative.

The chain is built from TRBV4-3 and TRBJ1-6; D is undetermined. The CDR3 consists of 15 residues. Germline lookup yields CDR1 LGHNA and CDR2 YSLEER. V gave up 0 bases and J gave up 7 bases, with 10 bases separating them. The CDR3 DNA sequence: TGCGCCAGCAGCCAAGATTTACTCTCCAATTCACCCCTCCACTTT. Amino acids: CASSQDLLSNSPLHF.

The CDR3 DNA is TGTGCCAGCAGTTACCGAACAGGGGACGAGCAGTACTTC. This gives the protein CASSYRTGDEQYF. This chain joins TRBV6-5 and TRBJ2-7; TRBD1 agrees at 7 bases. V lost 2 bases, J lost 5 bases, and 3 bases stayed unmatched. The CDR3 loop spans 13 amino acids. Germline CDR1 and CDR2: MNHEY and SVGAGI.

The chain carries TRBV4-1 and TRBJ2-7, with 13 bases that match TRBD2. The last part of the DNA fits TRBJ2-5 better; the J call may be wrong. Germline loops: CDR1 MGHRA, CDR2 YSYEKL. CDR3 length: 16 residues. The CDR3 nucleotides are TGCGCCAGCAGCCAGGGGACTAGCGGGATATCAGAGACCCAGTACTTC. Protein product: CASSQGTSGISETQYF.

The chain has TRBV28 and TRBJ1-4; D uncertain. Trimming cost V 3 bases and J 7 bases, with 3 bases left between them. The CDR3 extends over 11 amino acids. Germline CDR1 and CDR2: MDHEN and SYDVKM. CDR3 in DNA: TGTGCCAGCAGTTTGAGTGAAAAACTGTTTTTT. The encoded protein is CASSLSEKLFF. The full variable domain, with the rest looked up from reference TRBV28 and TRBJ1-4, is DVKVTQSSRYLVKRTGEKVFLECVQDMDHENMFWYRQDPGLGLRLIYFSYDVKMKEKGDIPEGYSVSREKKERFSLILESASTNQTSMYLCASSLSEKLFFGSGTQLSVL.

V gene TRBV13 combines with J gene TRBJ1-6; TRBD1 agrees at 7 bases. There are 14 residues in the CDR3. V was pared by 0 bases and J by 7 bases, with 0 bases of the junction left unmatched. The germline V gene has CDR1 PRHDT and CDR2 FYEKMQ (reference sequence). In nucleotides, the CDR3 is TGTGCCAGCAGCTTAGGACAGGGGAATTCACCCCTCCACTTT. This sequence encodes CASSLGQGNSPLHF.

The rearrangement links TRBV5-4 to TRBJ1-6, with D unclear. The V and J ends lost 9 bases and 0 bases respectively, with 10 bases between them. CDR1 is SGHNT, CDR2 YYREEE, per germline (reference sequence). The CDR3 is made up of 14 amino acids. The CDR3 reads CATATSSYNSPLHF. Written as DNA, the CDR3 is TGTGCCACTGCCACGAGCTCCTATAATTCACCCCTCCACTTT.

The chain couples TRBV4-2 to TRBJ1-5; tentative D call: TRBD1 (6 bases). Trimming took 4 bases from V and 5 from J, leaving 12 bases between them. Germline values: CDR1 LGHNA, CDR2 YNFKEQ. This CDR3 contains 14 residues. The CDR3 loop is CASSLPGADQPQHF. The DNA for the CDR3 is TGTGCCAGCAGCCTCCCAGGGGCGGATCAGCCCCAGCATTTT.

The chain carries TRBV11-2 and TRBJ1-1, with TRBD1 as a possible D gene (5 bases). The CDR3 is 13 amino acids. Per germline, CDR1 SGHAT and CDR2 FQNNGV. Between the trimmed V and J ends, which lost 4 bases and 1 base, there was a span of 7 bases. The CDR3 is CASSSQGNTEAFF. DNA for the CDR3: TGTGCCAGCAGCTCCCAGGGGAACACTGAAGCTTTCTTT.

V and J are TRBV7-2 and TRBJ2-1; 10 nucleotides line up with TRBD2. V dropped 7 bases and J dropped 8; count of bases not matched to a gene: 8. Germline loops: CDR1 SGHTA, CDR2 FQGNSA. This CDR3 spans 14 amino acids. The CDR3 DNA reads TGTGCCAGCAACCCGGGACTAGCGAAAGATGAGCAGTTCTTC. The encoded protein is CASNPGLAKDEQFF.

The chain is built from TRBV5-8 and TRBJ2-7; 7 bases are a match to TRBD2. In germline, CDR1 is SGHTS, CDR2 YDEGEE. V was pared by 6 bases and J by 0 bases, with 9 bases of the junction left unmatched. The CDR3 consists of 15 residues. The CDR3 DNA follows: TGTGCCAGCACCTCTGGGCTAGCGGTCTCCTACGAGCAGTACTTC. This sequence encodes CASTSGLAVSYEQYF. Full variable domain (rest looked up from reference TRBV5-8 and TRBJ2-7): EAGVTQSPTHLIKTRGQQATLRCSPISGHTSVYWYQQALGLGLQFLLWYDEGEERNRGNFPPRFSGRQFPNYSSELNVNALELEDSALYLCASTSGLAVSYEQYFGPGTRLTVT.

The J gene is TRBJ2-2, the V gene TRBV2; perhaps TRBD1 as D (6 bases). The CDR3 loop spans 17 amino acids. CDR1 is SNHLY and CDR2 is FYNNEI in the germline V gene. The V and J ends lost 4 bases and 0 bases respectively, with 15 bases between them. CDR3 amino acids: CASSARTAYSNTGELFF. The CDR3 DNA follows: TGTGCCAGCAGTGCGCGGACAGCCTACTCGAACACCGGGGAGCTGTTTTTT.

In its sample, this clone was seen many times. The chain recombines TRBV5-6 with TRBJ1-1, with no clear D. The CDR3 extends over 14 amino acids. Trimming pared 4 bases from V and 2 bases from J, leaving 12 bases between. Germline lookup yields CDR1 SGHDT and CDR2 YYEEEE. The DNA of the CDR3 is TGTGCCAGCAGCCTGAGCGGGTCCAACACTGAAGCTTTCTTT. Protein product: CASSLSGSNTEAFF.